This T cell receptor (beta chain) was captured in a study of blood T cells in healthy people across ages. Broader study findings: Significant beta diversity loss was already apparent by age roughly 43, declining roughly linearly.

The V gene's germline CDR1 is MNHEY and CDR2 SVGEGT. With 7 bases removed from V and 3 bases from J, the gap between germline ends came to 10 bases. The CDR3 is 13 residues long. Primed by a sample-barcoded 5' primer and a J-beta primer mix, a second PCR proceeded for roughly 7 to 12 cycles. MiXCR, run by TCRdb on the 5' RACE reads, gives a single entry per CDR3 protein. This sample has 850,000 or so distinct CDR3 sequences; about 28% occur once, and the top ten carry roughly 17%. Extracted total RNA amounted to at least 5.5 micrograms for each sample. This clonotype was seen ten or more times. What it recognizes is unknown.

The sample consisted of blood. The clonotype originates from an elderly woman in good health. The chain is built from TRBV6-2 or TRBV6-3 and TRBJ2-1; tentative D call: TRBD1 (5 bases). The CDR3 protein is CASTGQFYNEQFF. The CDR3 DNA is TGTGCCAGCACTGGACAATTCTACAATGAGCAGTTCTTC.